The rows below give T cell receptor beta chains drawn from one sample of a study of human T cells and chemical hapten exposure. TCRdb used MiXCR to reprocess the RACE reads, holding one entry per CDR3 protein. This sample has about 260,000 distinct CDR3 sequences, with approximately 8.4% found just once. Sequencing used whole blood, obtained in connection with sensitization to the hapten diphenylcyclopropenone (DPC). These receptors all come from a woman aged 40 to 50 with alopecia areata. Some clones in this sample may be carry-over from other donors' samples. Each CDR3 is given with its conserved first and last residue. D genes are given only for firm matches. The listing skips clone size in some rows; elsewhere it reads once, few, many or a size class.

TRBV3-1,TRBJ2-7,NA,NA,CASSQGATDEQYF,TGTGCCAGCAGCCAGGGAGCTACGGACGAGCAGTACTTC
TRBV27,TRBJ2-7,many,TRBD1,CASSLSYRGRNEQYF,TGTGCCAGCAGTTTATCGTACAGGGGGCGCAACGAGCAGTACTTC
TRBV12-3/TRBV12-4,TRBJ1-2,few,NA,CASSFGEVYGYTF,TGTGCCAGCAGTTTCGGGGAAGTCTATGGCTACACCTTC
TRBV15,TRBJ1-4,many,NA,CATTNSGTREKLFF,TGTGCCACCACCAACTCAGGGACTCGAGAAAAACTGTTTTTT
TRBV4-2,TRBJ2-7,few,NA,CASSQDLIAYEQYF,TGTGCCAGCAGCCAAGATCTCATTGCCTACGAGCAGTACTTC
TRBV12-3/TRBV12-4,TRBJ2-4,few,TRBD2,CASTPGRAKNIQYF,TGTGCCAGCACCCCCGGGAGGGCCAAAAACATTCAGTACTTC
TRBV20-1,TRBJ1-2,many,NA,CSASPTAFLFNYGYTF,TGCAGTGCCTCACCCACGGCCTTTTTATTTAACTATGGCTACACCTTC
TRBV7-2,TRBJ1-1,many,NA,CASSLWFEAFF,TGTGCCAGCAGCTTATGGTTTGAAGCTTTCTTT
TRBV6-2/TRBV6-3,TRBJ2-1,few,NA,CASSYEVDSYNEQFF,TGTGCCAGCAGTTACGAGGTAGATTCCTACAATGAGCAGTTCTTC
TRBV27,TRBJ2-7,few,NA,CASSNGPGLEQYF,TGTGCCAGCAGTAACGGCCCGGGGCTCGAGCAGTACTTC